This T cell receptor (beta chain) is drawn from a study of cytomegalovirus exposure and HLA in healthy donors. Background on the study: There were 70 million to 95 million unique TCRs (from HLA-typed donors) in an early data release. Overall study results and limits: Prior analysis indicated that the majority of TCR beta V segments exhibited productivity approximately 87% or approximately 30% of the time. As a later analysis revealed, most CMV-associated TCR beta chains appeared HLA-restricted. Later analysis found that TCR beta chains associated with HLA were more clonally expanded than other, equally common chains.

CDR3 length: 16 amino acids. Per germline, CDR1 SEHNR and CDR2 FQNEAQ (reference sequence). This clone was counted between two and nine times. Its specificity is not known. Compared with germline, one end of the junction differs, possibly owing to a read error. PCR used 60 Vbeta primers and 13 Jbeta primers. Only in-frame clones appear in the TCRdb table, and some are missing; sequencing was by immunoSEQ multiplex PCR. The profile shows around 300,000 clones, 80% to 90% of them singletons. V usage is TRBV7-9 and J usage is TRBJ2-2; 8 nucleotides line up with TRBD1. The sample comprised PBMCs. The sequence was obtained from a woman in her forties in good health and CMV-seropositive. The CDR3: CSSSLGQGGGSGELFF. DNA of the CDR3: TGTTCCAGCAGCTTAGGACAGGGTGGAGGTTCCGGGGAGCTGTTTTTT.